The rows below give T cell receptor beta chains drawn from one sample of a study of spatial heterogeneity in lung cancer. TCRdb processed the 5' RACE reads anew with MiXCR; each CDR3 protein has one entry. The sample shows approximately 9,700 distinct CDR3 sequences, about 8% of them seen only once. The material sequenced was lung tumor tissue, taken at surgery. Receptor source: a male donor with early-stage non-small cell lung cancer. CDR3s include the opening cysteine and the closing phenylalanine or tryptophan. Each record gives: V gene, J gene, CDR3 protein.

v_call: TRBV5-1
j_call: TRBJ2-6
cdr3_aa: CASSLGSDSGANVLTF

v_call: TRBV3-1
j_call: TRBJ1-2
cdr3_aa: CASSQRLRYYGYTF

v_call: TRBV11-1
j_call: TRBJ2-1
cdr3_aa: CASSPRTGSSYNEQFF

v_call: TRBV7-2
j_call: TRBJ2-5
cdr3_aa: CASSLISQETQYF

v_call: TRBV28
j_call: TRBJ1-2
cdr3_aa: CASSPRGVGYTF

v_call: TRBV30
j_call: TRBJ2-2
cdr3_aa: CAWRTENTGELFF

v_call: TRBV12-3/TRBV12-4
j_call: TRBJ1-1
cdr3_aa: CASSFANTEAFF

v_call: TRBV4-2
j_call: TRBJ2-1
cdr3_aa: CASSQGTGINNEQFF

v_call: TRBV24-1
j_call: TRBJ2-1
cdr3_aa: CATSDRTSGLSNEQFF

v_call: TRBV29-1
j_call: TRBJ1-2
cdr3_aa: CSVGGANYGYTF

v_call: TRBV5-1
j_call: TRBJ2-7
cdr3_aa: CASSLGGRDFYEQYF

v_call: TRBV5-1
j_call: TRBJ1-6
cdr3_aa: CASSLVAGSSPLHF

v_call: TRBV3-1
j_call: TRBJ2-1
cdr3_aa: CASSPSRTGPWGEQFF

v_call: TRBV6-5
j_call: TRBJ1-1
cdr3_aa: CASSSGDRGNTEAFF

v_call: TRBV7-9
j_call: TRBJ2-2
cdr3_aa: CASSLQGFTGELFF

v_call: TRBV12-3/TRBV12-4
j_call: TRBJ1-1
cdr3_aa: CASRRLQTSAFF

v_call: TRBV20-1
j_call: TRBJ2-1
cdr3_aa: CSAHYRGLYNDQFF

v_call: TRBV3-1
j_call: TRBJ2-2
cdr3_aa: CASSYRVEIDTGELFF

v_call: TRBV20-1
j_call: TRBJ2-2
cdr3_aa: CSARTSNTGELFF

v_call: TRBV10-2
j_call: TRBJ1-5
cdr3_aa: CASSDAQVWDSNQPQHF

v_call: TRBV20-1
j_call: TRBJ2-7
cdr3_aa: CSAPLSGRHEQYF

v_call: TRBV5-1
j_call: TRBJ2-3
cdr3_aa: CASSLNRLDTQYF

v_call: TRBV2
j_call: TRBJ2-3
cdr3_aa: CASSLSGLEDTQYF

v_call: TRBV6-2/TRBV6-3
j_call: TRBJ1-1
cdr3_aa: CAIGQGAEAFF

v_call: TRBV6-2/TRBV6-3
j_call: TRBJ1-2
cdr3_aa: CASRTGGDTYGYTF

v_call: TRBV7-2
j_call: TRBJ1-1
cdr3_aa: CASSLIREAFF

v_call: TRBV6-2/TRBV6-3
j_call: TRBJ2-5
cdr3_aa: CASRTSGQETQYF

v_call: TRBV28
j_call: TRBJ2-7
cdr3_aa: CASSLFSYEQYF

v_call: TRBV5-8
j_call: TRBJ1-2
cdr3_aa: CASSWDGRLGGYTF

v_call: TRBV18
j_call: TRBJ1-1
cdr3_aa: CASSPRDKGSEAFF

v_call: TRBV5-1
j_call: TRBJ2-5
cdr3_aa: CASTLRQEETQYF

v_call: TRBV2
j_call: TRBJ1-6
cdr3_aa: CASSEYYRGHISPLHF

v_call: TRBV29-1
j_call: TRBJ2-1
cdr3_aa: CSVVDTGTSGSAQFF

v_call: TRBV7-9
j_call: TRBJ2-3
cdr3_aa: CASSRGVSTDTQYF

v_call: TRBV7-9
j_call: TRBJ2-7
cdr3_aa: CASSFDSNEQYF

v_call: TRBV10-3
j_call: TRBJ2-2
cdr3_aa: CAIRGGGTRGELFF

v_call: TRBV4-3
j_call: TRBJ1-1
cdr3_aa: CASSQDRRGNTEAFF

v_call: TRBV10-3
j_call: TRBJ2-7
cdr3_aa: CASWTESSYEQYF

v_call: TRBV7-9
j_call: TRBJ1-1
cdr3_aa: CASSLEVSNTEAFF

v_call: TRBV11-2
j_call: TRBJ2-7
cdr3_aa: CASSLDRVTYEQYF